This TCR beta chain emerged from a study of cytotoxic CD8 clonotypes in ibrutinib-treated CLL (dated by TCRdb to the early 2020s). Describing the broader study: The cohort was composed of approximately 11 relapsed/refractory and about 15 treatment-naive patients; IGHV unmutated status was identified in 17 to 18 patients. Responses were partial in about 25 patients and complete in 2; after median around 72 months follow-up, roughly 14 stayed in remission and about twelve progressed. The response samples were drawn at a median of roughly twelve months into treatment, with a range of roughly 6 to 40 months. An average of around 260,000 productive templates and about 100,000 productive rearrangements was obtained per sample. Of the roughly 90 participants in the trial, approximately 26 had longitudinal samples available. Cryopreserved peripheral blood mononuclear cells were obtained before treatment, at response, and at either sustained remission or disease progression. Every remission and progressive disease sample was obtained while ibrutinib was still being received by the patients. Here is what the overall study found, with its caveats: Baseline clonality exceeded that of age-matched healthy donors and correlated strongly with circulating CD8+ T-cell counts. Public clonotypes were rare and either shrank or stayed stable during treatment, and the rise in clonality at ibrutinib response reflected expansion of private clonotypes. Sampling times were not matched between sustained-remission and progressing patients, and lymph node repertoires were not studied. At ibrutinib response clonality went up, during sustained remission it held steady, and at progression it dropped back toward baseline.

The germline V gene (reference sequence) yields LNHNV for CDR1 and YYDKDF for CDR2. From V the trimming removes 3 bases and from J it removes 3 bases, while the gene matches leave 5 bases of the junction unaccounted for. The CDR3 goes from the cysteine to the phenylalanine over 14 residues. Only the CDR3 region is kept as DNA, spanning 42 bases read in frame from base 1. The time point label, as the study defines it: roughly 2 years on ibrutinib. For TCR beta library preparation, approximately 2 micrograms of genomic DNA were isolated from cryopreserved PBMCs. High-throughput TCR beta sequencing was performed on longitudinal blood samples from CLL patients receiving ibrutinib monotherapy. The patients took part in an open-label, single-center phase 2 trial of ibrutinib monotherapy. In the case of this clone: The specificity of this receptor is unknown. No base quality information exists; no much larger clone differs at one position.

The goal of deep resolution MiSeq sequencing was a depth between 1 in 1 million and 1 in 200,000 T cells, and coverage averaged 10x per clonotype. TCR beta libraries were generated with the immunoSEQ hsTCRB Kit. In the original analysis: Data were analyzed with ImmunoSEQ Data Assistant and ImmunoSEQ Analyzer, with V, D and J genes assigned per IMGT definitions. Clonality, which ranges from 0 to 1, was calculated as one minus the normalized Shannon entropy of productive rearrangement frequencies. Public clonotype analysis was restricted to overrepresented clonotypes comprising at least 0.05% of each patient's repertoire. Repertoires from approximately 13 age-matched healthy donors in immuneACCESS were used as clonality controls. In its TCRdb copy, this immuneACCESS table keeps in-frame sequences only and misses some clones. Where compared with another copy, unresolved V genes explain less than half of these, and the others have no known cause. V, J and clone size are taken as reported in that table, and D and trimming were inferred from the DNA itself. The table for this sample lists approximately 90,000 clones; roughly three quarters of them were counted only once. Together, the top ten hold 20% to 25% of the sample.

The sample in question was PBMCs, obtained after 24 months of ibrutinib treatment. This TCR was recovered from a human donor with chronic lymphocytic leukemia. Recombination joined TRBV15 with TRBJ2-7; TRBD2 aligns with 7 central bases. At the DNA level, the sequence is TGTGCCACCAGCAGGGGCGGGGGAGGCTACGAGCAGTACTTC. This codes for CATSRGGGGYEQYF.